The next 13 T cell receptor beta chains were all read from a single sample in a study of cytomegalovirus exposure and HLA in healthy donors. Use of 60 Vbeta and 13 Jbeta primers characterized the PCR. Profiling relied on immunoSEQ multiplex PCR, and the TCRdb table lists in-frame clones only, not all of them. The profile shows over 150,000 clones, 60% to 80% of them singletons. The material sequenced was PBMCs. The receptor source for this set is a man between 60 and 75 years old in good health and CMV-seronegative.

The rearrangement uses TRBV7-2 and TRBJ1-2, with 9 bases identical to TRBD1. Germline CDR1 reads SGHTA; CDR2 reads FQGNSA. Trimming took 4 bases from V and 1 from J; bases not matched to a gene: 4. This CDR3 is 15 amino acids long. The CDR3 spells CASSWDRDVNYGYTF. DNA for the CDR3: TGTGCCAGCAGCTGGGACAGGGACGTTAACTATGGCTACACCTTC.

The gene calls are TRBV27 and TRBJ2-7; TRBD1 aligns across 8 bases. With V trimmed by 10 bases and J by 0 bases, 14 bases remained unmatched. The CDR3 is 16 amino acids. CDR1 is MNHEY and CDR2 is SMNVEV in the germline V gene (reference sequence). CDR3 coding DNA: TGTGCCAACCGGACAGGGAGTAATGGTGCCTCCTACGAGCAGTACTTC. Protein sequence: CANRTGSNGASYEQYF.

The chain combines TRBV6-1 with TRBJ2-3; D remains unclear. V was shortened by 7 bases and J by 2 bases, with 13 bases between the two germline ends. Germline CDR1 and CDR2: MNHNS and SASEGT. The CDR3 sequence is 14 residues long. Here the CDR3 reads CASTYQVVTDTQYF. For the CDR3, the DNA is TGTGCCAGCACTTATCAGGTTGTCACAGATACGCAGTATTTT.

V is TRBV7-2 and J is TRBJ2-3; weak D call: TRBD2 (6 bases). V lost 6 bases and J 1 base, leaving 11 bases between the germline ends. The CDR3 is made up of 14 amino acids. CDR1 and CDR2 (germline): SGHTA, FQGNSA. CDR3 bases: TGTGCCAGCAGGATGGGGGAGGGCACAGATACGCAGTATTTT. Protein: CASRMGEGTDTQYF. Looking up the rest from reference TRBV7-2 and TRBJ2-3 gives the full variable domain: GAGVSQSPSNKVTEKGKDVELRCDPISGHTALYWYRQSLGQGLEFLIYFQGNSAPDKSGLPSDRFSAERTGGSVSTLTIQRTQQEDSAVYLCASRMGEGTDTQYFGPGTRLTVL.

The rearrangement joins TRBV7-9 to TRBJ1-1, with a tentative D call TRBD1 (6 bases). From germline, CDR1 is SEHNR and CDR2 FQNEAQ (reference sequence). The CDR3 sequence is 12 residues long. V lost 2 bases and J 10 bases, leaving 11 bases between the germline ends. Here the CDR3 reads CASSLQGTRAFF. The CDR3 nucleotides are TGTGCCAGCAGCTTACAGGGGACCAGAGCTTTCTTT. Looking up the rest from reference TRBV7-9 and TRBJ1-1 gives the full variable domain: DTGVSQNPRHKITKRGQNVTFRCDPISEHNRLYWYRQTLGQGPEFLTYFQNEAQLEKSRLLSDRFSAERPKGSFSTLEIQRTEQGDSAMYLCASSLQGTRAFFGQGTRLTVV.

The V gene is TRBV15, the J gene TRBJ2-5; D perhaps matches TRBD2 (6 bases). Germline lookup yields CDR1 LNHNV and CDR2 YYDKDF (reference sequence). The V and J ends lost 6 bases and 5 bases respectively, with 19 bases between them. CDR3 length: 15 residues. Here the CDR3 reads CATSNWRGNPETQYF. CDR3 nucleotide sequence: TGTGCCACCAGTAACTGGCGGGGAAATCCCGAGACCCAGTACTTC.

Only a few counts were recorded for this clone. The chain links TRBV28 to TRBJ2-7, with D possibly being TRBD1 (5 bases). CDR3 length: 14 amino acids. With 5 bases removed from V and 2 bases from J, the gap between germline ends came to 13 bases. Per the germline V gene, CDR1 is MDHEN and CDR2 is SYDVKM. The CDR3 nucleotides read TGTGCCAGCAGTGGCCCAGGGTATCCCTACGAGCAGTACTTC. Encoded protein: CASSGPGYPYEQYF.

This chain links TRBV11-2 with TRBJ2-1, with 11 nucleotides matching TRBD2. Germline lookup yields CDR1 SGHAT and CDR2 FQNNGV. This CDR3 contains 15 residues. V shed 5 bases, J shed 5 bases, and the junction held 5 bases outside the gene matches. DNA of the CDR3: TGTGCCAGCAGCCACGGGACTAGCGGAGACAATGAGCAGTTCTTC. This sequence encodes CASSHGTSGDNEQFF.

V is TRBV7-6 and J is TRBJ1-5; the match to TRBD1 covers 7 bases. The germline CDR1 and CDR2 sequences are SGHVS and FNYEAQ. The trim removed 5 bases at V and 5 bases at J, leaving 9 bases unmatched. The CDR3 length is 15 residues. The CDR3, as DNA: TGTGCCAGCAGCCCCTCAACAGGGGATGATCAGCCCCAGCATTTT. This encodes CASSPSTGDDQPQHF.

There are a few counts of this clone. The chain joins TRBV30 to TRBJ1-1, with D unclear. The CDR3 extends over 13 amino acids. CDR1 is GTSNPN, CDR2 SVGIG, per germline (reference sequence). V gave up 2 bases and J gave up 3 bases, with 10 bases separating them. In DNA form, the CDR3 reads TGTGCCTGGAGTCCACTCGGGGACACTGAAGCTTTCTTT. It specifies CAWSPLGDTEAFF.

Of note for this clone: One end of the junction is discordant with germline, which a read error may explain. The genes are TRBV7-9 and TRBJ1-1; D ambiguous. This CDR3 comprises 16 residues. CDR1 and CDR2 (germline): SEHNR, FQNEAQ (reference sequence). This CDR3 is CASRLGRGIGNTEAFF. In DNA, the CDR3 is TGTGCCAGCCGCTTAGGACGGGGAATCGGGAACACTGAAGCTTTCTTT.

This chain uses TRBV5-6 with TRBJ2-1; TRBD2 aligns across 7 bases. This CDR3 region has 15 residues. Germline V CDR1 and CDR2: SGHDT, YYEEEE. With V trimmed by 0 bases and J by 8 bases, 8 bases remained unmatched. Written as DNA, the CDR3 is TGTGCCAGCAGCTTGGCCCCACTAGCGTGGGATGAGCAGTTCTTC. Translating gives CASSLAPLAWDEQFF.

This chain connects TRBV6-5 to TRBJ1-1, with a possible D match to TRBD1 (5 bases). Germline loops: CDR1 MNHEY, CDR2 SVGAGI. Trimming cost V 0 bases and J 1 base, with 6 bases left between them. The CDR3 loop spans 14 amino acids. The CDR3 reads CASSYSGGNTEAFF. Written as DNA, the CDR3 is TGTGCCAGCAGTTACTCGGGGGGGAACACTGAAGCTTTCTTT.